This entry features one T cell receptor (beta chain) sequence. Germline V gives CDR1 SGHTS, CDR2 YDEGEE. The CDR3 totals 17 residues. V was pared by 1 base and J by 5 bases, with 11 bases of the junction left unmatched. These data come from a study of blood T cell repertoires in COVID-19. Study-level information: T cells, B-cell-depleted T cells, or PBMCs provided the cDNA or gDNA that served as material.

Using immunoSEQ multiplex PCR, the repertoire was profiled, and TCRdb retains in-frame clones only, with some absent. The sample lists 500,000 to 600,000 clones; about 89% were seen once. This chain connects TRBV5-8 to TRBJ1-5; 8 bases match TRBD1. Specimen: peripheral blood. This receptor was taken from a woman between 45 and 65 years old with COVID-19, enrolled during active disease. In DNA, the CDR3 is TGTGCCAGCAGCTTGTTAGTGACAGGGGTGAATGATCAGCCCCAGCATTTT. Translation: CASSLLVTGVNDQPQHF. Full variable domain (remainder filled in from reference TRBV5-8 and TRBJ1-5): EAGVTQSPTHLIKTRGQQATLRCSPISGHTSVYWYQQALGLGLQFLLWYDEGEERNRGNFPPRFSGRQFPNYSSELNVNALELEDSALYLCASSLLVTGVNDQPQHFGDGTRLSIL.